This T cell receptor (beta chain) comes out of a study of vaccination and CD4 T cells after COVID-19. This clonotype was counted a few times. Antigen unknown. Cultured CD4+ T-cell DNA underwent Oncomine TCR Beta short-read sequencing. Each CDR3 protein gets one entry after TCRdb re-called the PCR reads with MiXCR. The table includes approximately 11,000 distinct CDR3 sequences, less than 65% detected once. Trimming at V came to 6 bases and at J to 7 bases, leaving 9 bases not matched to a gene. The CDR3 covers 14 residues. The germline gives CDR1 KGHDR, CDR2 SFDVKD. Treatment reported: roughly nine-day PBMC culture with coronavirus spike peptide pools or control peptides (ViraFEST assay).

Sequencing used CD4+ T cells from blood, cultured in vitro. This receptor was taken from a human donor who had recovered from COVID-19. The chain carries TRBV24-1 and TRBJ1-2; 8 bases agree with TRBD1. CDR3 nucleotides: TGTGCCACCAGTAGGGCAGGGGGCGATGGTGGCTACACCTTC. Encoded protein: CATSRAGGDGGYTF.